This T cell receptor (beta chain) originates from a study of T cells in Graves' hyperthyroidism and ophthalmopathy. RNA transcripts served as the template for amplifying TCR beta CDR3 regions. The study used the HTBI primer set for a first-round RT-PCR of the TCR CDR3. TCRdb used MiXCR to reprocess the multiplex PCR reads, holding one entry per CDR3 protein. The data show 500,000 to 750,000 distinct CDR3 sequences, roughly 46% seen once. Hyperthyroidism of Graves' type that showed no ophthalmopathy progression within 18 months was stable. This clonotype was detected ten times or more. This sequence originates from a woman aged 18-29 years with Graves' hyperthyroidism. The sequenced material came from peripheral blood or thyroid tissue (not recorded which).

CDR3 in amino acids: CATLKGPSYEQYF. In DNA, the CDR3 is TGTGCCACCCTGAAAGGACCTTCCTACGAGCAGTACTTC. The J gene is TRBJ2-7, the V gene TRBV2; D not resolved. The V gene's germline CDR1 is SNHLY and CDR2 FYNNEI. The germline V and J ends were trimmed by 10 bases and 1 base, with 14 bases remaining between them. This CDR3 contains 13 residues.